The clone carrying this TCR beta chain is labeled medium-sized based on frequency. CDR3 length: 15 residues. Germline assignment: CDR1 KGHDR and CDR2 SFDVKD. These data originate in a study of T cell clusters in autoimmune cytopenias. Multiplex touch-down PCR amplified TRB using TRB-A and TRB-B pools in one tube. From the multiplex PCR reads, TCRdb lists one entry per CDR3 protein and no DNA. Here the sample table reports around 2,000 distinct CDR3 sequences. Some 38,000 genome equivalents of blood DNA were amplified for TRB. The same data also went into a second study, on T cell repertoires in aging, cancer and after chemotherapy. That investigation notes: Healthy donor repertoires were recorded over several months to years and showed clear clonal overlap.

The TCR sequence derives from a human donor in good health. V is TRBV24-1 and J is TRBJ2-5; lacking DNA, the TRBD2 call made by TCRdb goes unchecked. Sequencing was performed on peripheral blood. This chain's CDR3 is CATSDPTSGRETQYF.